One sample yielded the 10 T cell receptor beta chains listed below, sequenced in a study of CD8 T cells in Susac syndrome. With random hexamers, reverse transcription was performed on about 0.45 to 1 ug of RNA. TCRdb re-analysed the immunoSEQ multiplex PCR reads in MiXCR, keeping a single row per CDR3 protein. The sample has some 200,000 distinct CDR3 sequences; approximately 96% are singletons. The material sequenced was CD4+ T cells from PBMCs. Source of these receptors: a human donor with Susac syndrome.

This chain connects TRBV5-4 to TRBJ2-5, with 11 bases matching TRBD1. The CDR3 runs 15 residues. V dropped 4 bases and J dropped 5; count of bases not matched to a gene: 7. Germline V gene data show CDR1 as SGHNT and CDR2 as YYREEE (reference sequence). CDR3 in DNA: TGTGCCAGCAGCACGGGACAGGGGGTAGGGGAGACCCAGTACTTC. Translating it yields CASSTGQGVGETQYF. The whole variable domain, filled in from reference TRBV5-4 and TRBJ2-5, reads ETGVTQSPTHLIKTRGQQVTLRCSSQSGHNTVSWYQQALGQGPQFIFQYYREEENGRGNFPPRFSGLQFPNYSSELNVNALELDDSALYLCASSTGQGVGETQYFGPGTRLLVL.

V is TRBV20-1 and J is TRBJ2-5; D may be TRBD2 (5 bases). CDR1 is DFQATT and CDR2 is SNEGSKA in the germline V gene (reference sequence). V was trimmed by 6 bases and J by 1 base, leaving 9 bases between them. This CDR3 comprises 12 residues. The CDR3 DNA is TGCAGTGCCGACTACATCCAAGAGACCCAGTACTTC. It yields the protein CSADYIQETQYF.

The chain uses TRBV20-1 and TRBJ2-5, with 8 bases aligning to TRBD1. CDR1 and CDR2 (germline): DFQATT, SNEGSKA (reference sequence). The CDR3 runs 13 residues. This CDR3 is CSTGTGFQETQYF. DNA of the CDR3: TGCAGCACCGGGACAGGCTTCCAAGAGACCCAGTACTTC.

This chain connects TRBV30 to TRBJ1-1; the D gene is possibly TRBD1 (6 bases). Trimming pared 3 bases from V and 2 bases from J, leaving 7 bases between. This CDR3 region has 12 residues. Looked up from germline, CDR1 is GTSNPN and CDR2 is SVGIG (reference sequence). In nucleotides, the CDR3 is TGTGCCTGGAGACAGGGAAACACTGAAGCTTTCTTT. Its translation: CAWRQGNTEAFF.

The V and J genes are TRBV9 and TRBJ2-7, with 11 bases identical to TRBD1. The germline V gene encodes CDR1 SGDLS and CDR2 YYNGEE. This CDR3 is built from 15 residues. V lost 0 bases and J lost 7; bases outside the gene matches: 6. The CDR3 loop reads CASSVADRGPWEQYF. The CDR3 nucleotides read TGTGCCAGCAGCGTAGCGGACAGGGGGCCGTGGGAGCAGTACTTC.

J is TRBJ2-1 and V is TRBV2, with 10 bases fitting TRBD2. The germline V gene has CDR1 SNHLY and CDR2 FYNNEI. J gave up 5 bases and V 4 bases, and 5 bases lay outside the gene matches. This CDR3 is 15 amino acids long. For the CDR3, the DNA is TGTGCCAGCAGTGTAGGGCTAGCGGGGGACAATGAGCAGTTCTTC. Protein: CASSVGLAGDNEQFF.

This chain connects TRBV7-2 to TRBJ1-1; maybe TRBD1 (5 bases). Per the germline V gene, CDR1 is SGHTA and CDR2 is FQGNSA. This CDR3 comprises 14 residues. V was clipped by 0 bases and J by 9 bases, with 14 bases between them. CDR3 protein: CASSLARAEGKAFF. The CDR3, as DNA: TGTGCCAGCAGCTTAGCACGGGCGGAGGGGAAAGCTTTCTTT.

The chain combines TRBV6-5 with TRBJ2-7; 9 bases fit TRBD1. The germline CDR1 and CDR2 sequences are MNHEY and SVGAGI. This CDR3 comprises 14 residues. V lost 6 bases, J lost 2 bases, and 5 bases stayed unmatched. The CDR3 loop is CASSWDRDPYEQYF. In DNA, the CDR3 is TGTGCCAGCAGCTGGGACAGGGACCCCTACGAGCAGTACTTC.

The chain joins TRBV20-1 to TRBJ2-7, with D perhaps matching TRBD1 (6 bases). The germline V gene encodes CDR1 DFQATT and CDR2 SNEGSKA (reference sequence). Trimming cost V 4 bases and J 5 bases, with 12 bases left between them. There are 12 residues in the CDR3. CDR3 in amino acids: CSATGRGDEQYF. CDR3 sequence (DNA): TGCAGTGCTACTGGCAGGGGAGACGAGCAGTACTTC.

V and J are TRBV30 and TRBJ2-7; D gene unclear. Trimming pared 6 bases from V and 2 bases from J, leaving 11 bases between. In germline, CDR1 is GTSNPN, CDR2 SVGIG (reference sequence). The CDR3 consists of 12 residues. The CDR3 here is CACGRRTYEQYF. In DNA form, the CDR3 reads TGTGCCTGCGGTCGACGGACCTACGAGCAGTACTTC.